These 19 T cell receptor beta chains originate from one sample sequenced in a study of blood T cell repertoires in COVID-19. The method was immunoSEQ multiplex PCR; TCRdb's version includes in-frame clones alone and lacks a portion of them. In the table there are 100,000 to 150,000 clones, about 91% of which are singletons. Sequences were obtained from peripheral blood. Source of these receptors: a man aged 45-65 years with acute or convalescent COVID-19.

This clone was picked up one time. The rearrangement links TRBV6-6 to TRBJ1-5; D uncertain. The V gene's germline CDR1 is MNHNY and CDR2 SVGAGI (reference sequence). Trimming pared 6 bases from V and 6 bases from J, leaving 12 bases between. This CDR3 comprises 13 residues. The CDR3: CASSNSPFQPQHF. CDR3 in DNA: TGTGCCAGCAGCAATTCCCCATTTCAGCCCCAGCATTTT.

The chain has TRBV27 and TRBJ1-4; D ambiguous. Germline-derived CDR1 and CDR2 are MNHEY and SMNVEV (reference sequence). V shed 4 bases and J shed 8 bases, with 17 bases lying between them. The CDR3 sequence is 15 residues long. CDR3 in amino acids: CASSSSISGIEKLFF. Written as DNA, the CDR3 is TGTGCCAGCAGTTCGTCAATCTCAGGAATAGAAAAACTGTTTTTT. Based on the CDR3 plus reference TRBV27 and TRBJ1-4, the full variable domain is EAQVTQNPRYLITVTGKKLTVTCSQNMNHEYMSWYRQDPGLGLRQIYYSMNVEVTDKGDVPEGYKVSRKEKRNFPLILESPSPNQTSLYFCASSSSISGIEKLFFGSGTQLSVL.

This chain uses TRBV6-6 with TRBJ2-5; D is undetermined. Germline-derived CDR1 and CDR2 are MNHNY and SVGAGI (reference sequence). The CDR3 length is 12 residues. Trimming removed 0 bases at V and 5 bases at J, with 4 bases between. DNA of the CDR3: TGTGCCAGCAGTTACTCTTCTGAGACCCAGTACTTC. Its protein is CASSYSSETQYF.

The chain combines TRBV24-1 with TRBJ1-1; no firm D call. From germline, CDR1 is KGHDR and CDR2 SFDVKD. Trimming left V 3 bases short and J 5 bases short, with 15 bases between. The CDR3 consists of 15 residues. The CDR3 sequence: CATSDPGGSETEAFF. The CDR3 coding sequence is TGTGCCACCAGTGATCCGGGAGGTAGTGAGACTGAAGCTTTCTTT.

The rearrangement joins TRBV28 to TRBJ1-2; 8 bases are a match to TRBD1. Trimming removed 4 bases from V and 3 bases from J; junction bases left unmatched: 10. The CDR3 contains 16 residues. Looked up from germline, CDR1 is MDHEN and CDR2 is SYDVKM. DNA of the CDR3: TGTGCCAGCAGTTCCCCCCCAGGGGGCTTCGACTATGGCTACACCTTC. It codes for CASSSPPGGFDYGYTF.

This chain links TRBV28 with TRBJ2-2, with 11 bases identical to TRBD2. This CDR3 spans 16 amino acids. Looked up from germline, CDR1 is MDHEN and CDR2 is SYDVKM. With V trimmed by 6 bases and J by 7 bases, 10 bases remained unmatched. CDR3 loop: CASSPTGLAEVGELFF. The CDR3, as DNA: TGTGCCAGCAGCCCTACGGGACTAGCGGAGGTCGGGGAGCTGTTTTTT.

The gene calls are TRBV29-1 and TRBJ2-7; 8 bases match TRBD2. V was clipped by 5 bases and J by 3 bases; unmatched bases: 6. CDR3 size: 13 residues. CDR1 is SQVTM, CDR2 ANQGSEA, per germline. This CDR3 is CSVLSGNVYEQYF. The CDR3 nucleotides read TGCAGCGTTCTTAGCGGGAATGTCTACGAGCAGTACTTC.

The rearrangement joins TRBV24-1 to TRBJ1-4, with 8 nucleotides matching TRBD1. V lost 7 bases to trimming and J lost 7 bases; unmatched junction nucleotides: 7. This CDR3 contains 14 residues. CDR1 and CDR2 (germline): KGHDR, SFDVKD. The CDR3 DNA sequence: TGTGCCACCAGCGGAGGACAGGGTTCTGAAAAACTGTTTTTT. It yields the protein CATSGGQGSEKLFF.

This chain links TRBV7-2 with TRBJ2-5; 12 bases align to TRBD2. Germline V gives CDR1 SGHTA, CDR2 FQGNSA. The J segment lost 5 bases and the V segment lost 3 bases, leaving 7 bases of the junction unmatched. This CDR3 spans 16 amino acids. This CDR3 reads CASSLDTSGRWETQYF. CDR3 DNA sequence: TGTGCCAGCAGCTTGGATACTAGCGGGAGGTGGGAGACCCAGTACTTC.

The chain carries TRBV9 and TRBJ1-2; D possibly corresponds to TRBD1 (6 bases). V shed 2 bases and J shed 3 bases, with 11 bases lying between them. Per the germline V gene, CDR1 is SGDLS and CDR2 is YYNGEE. This CDR3 region has 14 residues. CDR3 nucleotides: TGTGCCAGCAGCGTCGCCCCAGGGGACTATGGCTACACCTTC. The encoded protein is CASSVAPGDYGYTF.

This chain joins TRBV7-2 and TRBJ1-3, with D tentatively TRBD1 (5 bases). In germline, CDR1 is SGHTA, CDR2 FQGNSA. V gave up 3 bases and J gave up 0 bases, with 9 bases separating them. The CDR3 covers 15 residues. The CDR3 sequence is CASSLGRLSGNTIYF. CDR3 nucleotide sequence: TGTGCCAGCAGCTTGGGGCGTCTCTCTGGAAACACCATATATTTT.

This chain links TRBV28 with TRBJ1-2; D possibly corresponds to TRBD1 (5 bases). This CDR3 spans 14 amino acids. V was clipped by 2 bases and J by 2 bases, with 9 bases between them. CDR1 and CDR2 from the germline V gene are MDHEN and SYDVKM. CDR3 coding DNA: TGTGCCAGCAGTTTAGGGGCAACAAACTATGGCTACACCTTC. Residues: CASSLGATNYGYTF.

CDR3 protein: CASSLPGTGSYGYTF. The DNA for the CDR3 is TGTGCCAGCAGCTTACCCGGGACCGGGAGCTATGGCTACACCTTC. The V and J genes are TRBV7-8 and TRBJ1-2; the D gene is possibly TRBD1 (5 bases). CDR3 length equals 15 residues. Germline CDR1 SGHVS, CDR2 FQNEAQ. Trimming left V 2 bases short and J 4 bases short, with 14 bases between. Full variable domain (rest looked up from reference TRBV7-8 and TRBJ1-2): GAGVSQSPRYKVAKRGQDVALRCDPISGHVSLFWYQQALGQGPEFLTYFQNEAQLDKSGLPSDRFFAERPEGSVSTLKIQRTQQEDSAVYLCASSLPGTGSYGYTFGSGTRLTVV.

V and J are TRBV5-1 and TRBJ2-5; 13 positions match TRBD2. The germline V gene encodes CDR1 SGHRS and CDR2 YFSETQ. J lost 5 bases, V lost 0 bases, and 4 bases had no gene match. This CDR3 has 16 amino acids. CDR3 coding DNA: TGCGCCAGCAGCTTGGGACTAGCGGGGGGAGAGGAGACCCAGTACTTC. It yields the protein CASSLGLAGGEETQYF.

This chain connects TRBV5-1 to TRBJ2-3; 9 bases align to TRBD1. V lost 3 bases, J lost 6 bases, and 8 bases stayed unmatched. Germline CDR1 and CDR2: SGHRS and YFSETQ. This CDR3 spans 15 amino acids. The CDR3 loop reads CASSYRGPIKDTQYF. The CDR3 region has the DNA TGCGCCAGCAGCTACAGGGGGCCTATCAAGGATACGCAGTATTTT.

This chain joins TRBV2 and TRBJ1-1, with D possibly being TRBD1 (5 bases). Germline V CDR1 and CDR2: SNHLY, FYNNEI. Trimming left V 6 bases short and J 3 bases short, with 14 bases between. The CDR3 spans 14 residues. This chain's CDR3 is CASREGGGYTEAFF. The DNA of the CDR3 is TGTGCCAGCAGAGAGGGCGGGGGATACACTGAAGCTTTCTTT. Combining the CDR3 with reference TRBV2 and TRBJ1-1 gives the whole variable domain EPEVTQTPSHQVTQMGQEVILRCVPISNHLYFYWYRQILGQKVEFLVSFYNNEISEKSEIFDDQFSVERPDGSNFTLKIRSTKLEDSAMYFCASREGGGYTEAFFGQGTRLTVV.

The chain recombines TRBV2 with TRBJ2-7, with 10 bases that match TRBD2. The CDR3 length is 13 residues. Germline assignment: CDR1 SNHLY and CDR2 FYNNEI. With V trimmed by 6 bases and J by 5 bases, 4 bases remained unmatched. CDR3 bases: TGTGCCAGCAGGGGACTAGCGAACAACGAGCAGTACTTC. The encoded protein is CASRGLANNEQYF. Based on the CDR3 plus reference TRBV2 and TRBJ2-7, the full variable domain is EPEVTQTPSHQVTQMGQEVILRCVPISNHLYFYWYRQILGQKVEFLVSFYNNEISEKSEIFDDQFSVERPDGSNFTLKIRSTKLEDSAMYFCASRGLANNEQYFGPGTRLTVT.

The J gene is TRBJ2-7, the V gene TRBV5-1, with 9 positions matching TRBD2. CDR3 size: 16 residues. V shed 0 bases, J shed 5 bases, and the junction held 9 bases outside the gene matches. Germline-derived CDR1 and CDR2 are SGHRS and YFSETQ. The CDR3 DNA reads TGCGCCAGCAGCTTGGTTGTTAGCGGGAGAAACCACGAGCAGTACTTC. Amino acid sequence: CASSLVVSGRNHEQYF. The full variable domain, with the rest looked up from reference TRBV5-1 and TRBJ2-7, is KAGVTQTPRYLIKTRGQQVTLSCSPISGHRSVSWYQQTPGQGLQFLFEYFSETQRNKGNFPGRFSGRQFSNSRSEMNVSTLELGDSALYLCASSLVVSGRNHEQYFGPGTRLTVT.

The chain links TRBV5-1 to TRBJ1-4; D possibly corresponds to TRBD1 (5 bases). In germline, CDR1 is SGHRS, CDR2 YFSETQ. V lost 5 bases, J lost 4 bases, and 15 bases lay in between. This CDR3 is 15 amino acids long. CDR3 coding DNA: TGCGCCAGCAGTAACCCCCAGGGAAGTAATGAAAAACTGTTTTTT. It encodes CASSNPQGSNEKLFF.